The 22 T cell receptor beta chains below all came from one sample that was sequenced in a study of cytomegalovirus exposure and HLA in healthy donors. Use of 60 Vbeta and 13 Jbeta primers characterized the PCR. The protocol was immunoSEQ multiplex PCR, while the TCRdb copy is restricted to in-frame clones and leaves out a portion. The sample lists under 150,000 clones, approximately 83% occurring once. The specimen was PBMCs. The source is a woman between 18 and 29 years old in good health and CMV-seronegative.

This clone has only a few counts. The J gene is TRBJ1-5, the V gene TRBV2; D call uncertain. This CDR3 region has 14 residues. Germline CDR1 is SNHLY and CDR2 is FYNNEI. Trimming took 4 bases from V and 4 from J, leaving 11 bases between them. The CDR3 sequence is CASSAMGRNQPQHF. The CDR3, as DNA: TGTGCCAGCAGTGCGATGGGGAGGAATCAGCCCCAGCATTTT. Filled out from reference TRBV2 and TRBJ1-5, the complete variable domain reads EPEVTQTPSHQVTQMGQEVILRCVPISNHLYFYWYRQILGQKVEFLVSFYNNEISEKSEIFDDQFSVERPDGSNFTLKIRSTKLEDSAMYFCASSAMGRNQPQHFGDGTRLSIL.

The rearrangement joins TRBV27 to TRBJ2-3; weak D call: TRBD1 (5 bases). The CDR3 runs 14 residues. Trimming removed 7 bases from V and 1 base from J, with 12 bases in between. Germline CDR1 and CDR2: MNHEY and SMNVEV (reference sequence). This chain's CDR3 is CASKGRVRTDTQYF. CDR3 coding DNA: TGTGCCAGCAAGGGCAGGGTCCGCACAGATACGCAGTATTTT.

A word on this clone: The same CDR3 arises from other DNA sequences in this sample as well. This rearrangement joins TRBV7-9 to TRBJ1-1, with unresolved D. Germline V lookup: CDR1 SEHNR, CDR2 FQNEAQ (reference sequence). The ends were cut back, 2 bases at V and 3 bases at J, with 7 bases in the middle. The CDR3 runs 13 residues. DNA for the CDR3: TGTGCCAGCAGCTTAACCGGAGACACTGAAGCTTTCTTT. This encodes CASSLTGDTEAFF.

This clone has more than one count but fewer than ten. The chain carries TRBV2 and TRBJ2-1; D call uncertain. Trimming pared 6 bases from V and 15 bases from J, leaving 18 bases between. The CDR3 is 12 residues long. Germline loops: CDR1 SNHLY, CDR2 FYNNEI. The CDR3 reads CASSAGPGSRFF. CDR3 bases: TGTGCCAGCAGCGCCGGCCCGGGTTCGCGGTTCTTC.

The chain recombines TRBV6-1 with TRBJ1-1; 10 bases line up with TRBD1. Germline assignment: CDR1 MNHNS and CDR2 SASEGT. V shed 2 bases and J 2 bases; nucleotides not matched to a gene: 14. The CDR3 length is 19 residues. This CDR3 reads CASSESYRDRGLRNTEAFF. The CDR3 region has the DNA TGTGCCAGCAGTGAATCATATCGGGACAGGGGTCTTAGAAACACTGAAGCTTTCTTT.

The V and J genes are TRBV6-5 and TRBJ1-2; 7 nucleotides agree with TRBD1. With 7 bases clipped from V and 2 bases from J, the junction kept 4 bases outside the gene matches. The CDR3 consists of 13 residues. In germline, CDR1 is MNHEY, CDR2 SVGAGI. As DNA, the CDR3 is TGTGCCAGCACCCGGGACAGCAACTATGGCTACACCTTC. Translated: CASTRDSNYGYTF.

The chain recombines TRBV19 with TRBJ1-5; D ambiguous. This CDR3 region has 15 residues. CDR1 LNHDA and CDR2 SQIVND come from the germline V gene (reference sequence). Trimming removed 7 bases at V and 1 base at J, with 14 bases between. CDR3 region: CASKIGEVSNQPQHF. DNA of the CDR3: TGTGCCAGTAAAATTGGCGAGGTAAGCAATCAGCCCCAGCATTTT.

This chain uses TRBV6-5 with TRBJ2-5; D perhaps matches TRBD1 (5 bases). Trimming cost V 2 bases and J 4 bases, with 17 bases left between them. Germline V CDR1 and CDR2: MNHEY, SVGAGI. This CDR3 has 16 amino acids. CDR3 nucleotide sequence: TGTGCCAGCAGTTACAACTCCCCAGGGAAAAGAGAGACCCAGTACTTC. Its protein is CASSYNSPGKRETQYF.

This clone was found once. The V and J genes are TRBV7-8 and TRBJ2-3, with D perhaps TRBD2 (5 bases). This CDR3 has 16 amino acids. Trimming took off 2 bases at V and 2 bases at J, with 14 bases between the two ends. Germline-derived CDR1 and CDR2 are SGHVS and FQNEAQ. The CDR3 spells CASSLRGAQITDTQYF. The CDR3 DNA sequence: TGTGCCAGCAGCTTACGGGGAGCTCAGATCACAGATACGCAGTATTTT. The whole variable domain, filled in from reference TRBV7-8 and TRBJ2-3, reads GAGVSQSPRYKVAKRGQDVALRCDPISGHVSLFWYQQALGQGPEFLTYFQNEAQLDKSGLPSDRFFAERPEGSVSTLKIQRTQQEDSAVYLCASSLRGAQITDTQYFGPGTRLTVL.

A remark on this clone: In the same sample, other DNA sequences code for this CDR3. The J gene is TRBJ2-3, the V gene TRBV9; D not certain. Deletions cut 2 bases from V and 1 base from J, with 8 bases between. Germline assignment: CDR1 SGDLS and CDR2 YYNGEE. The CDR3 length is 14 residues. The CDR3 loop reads CASSVGGRTDTQYF. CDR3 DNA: TGTGCCAGCAGCGTTGGTGGGCGCACAGATACGCAGTATTTT.

Here the CDR3 reads CASTLVVPHSNQPQHF. CDR3 sequence (DNA): TGTGCCAGCACCCTAGTGGTGCCCCACTCCAATCAGCCCCAGCATTTT. This sequence joins TRBV28 and TRBJ1-5, with unresolved D. V dropped 7 bases and J dropped 3 bases, with 19 bases sitting between them. In germline, CDR1 is MDHEN, CDR2 SYDVKM. CDR3 length: 16 residues. The full variable domain, in which reference TRBV28 and TRBJ1-5 provide the parts outside the CDR3, is DVKVTQSSRYLVKRTGEKVFLECVQDMDHENMFWYRQDPGLGLRLIYFSYDVKMKEKGDIPEGYSVSREKKERFSLILESASTNQTSMYLCASTLVVPHSNQPQHFGDGTRLSIL.

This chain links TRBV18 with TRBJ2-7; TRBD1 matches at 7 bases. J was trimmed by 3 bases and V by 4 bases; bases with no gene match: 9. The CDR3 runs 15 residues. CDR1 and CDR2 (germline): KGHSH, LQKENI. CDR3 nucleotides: TGTGCCAGCTCACGCGCGACGGGACAGAACTACGAGCAGTACTTC. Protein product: CASSRATGQNYEQYF.

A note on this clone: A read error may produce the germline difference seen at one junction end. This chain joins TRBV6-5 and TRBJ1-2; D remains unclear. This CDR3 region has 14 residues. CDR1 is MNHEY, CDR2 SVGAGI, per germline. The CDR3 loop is CASSDSGQRDGYTF. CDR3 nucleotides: TGTGCCAGCAGTGACTCCGGGCAGAGGGATGGCTACACCTTC.

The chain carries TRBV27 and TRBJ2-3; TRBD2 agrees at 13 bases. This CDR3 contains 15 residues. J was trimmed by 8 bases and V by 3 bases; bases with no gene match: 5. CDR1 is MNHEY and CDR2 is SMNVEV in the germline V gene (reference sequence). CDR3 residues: CASSFLTSGRGTQYF. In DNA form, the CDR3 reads TGTGCCAGCAGTTTTCTTACTAGCGGGAGGGGTACGCAGTATTTT.

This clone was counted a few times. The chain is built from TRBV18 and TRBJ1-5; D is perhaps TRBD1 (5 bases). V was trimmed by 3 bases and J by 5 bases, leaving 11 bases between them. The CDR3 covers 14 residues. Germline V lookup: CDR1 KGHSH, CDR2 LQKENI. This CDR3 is CASSPSTGDQPQHF. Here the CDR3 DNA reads TGTGCCAGCTCACCGAGCACAGGAGATCAGCCCCAGCATTTT.

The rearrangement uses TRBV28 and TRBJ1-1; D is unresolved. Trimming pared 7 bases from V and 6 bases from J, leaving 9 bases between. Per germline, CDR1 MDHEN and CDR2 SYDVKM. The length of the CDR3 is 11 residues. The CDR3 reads CASNSPAEAFF. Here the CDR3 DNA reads TGTGCCAGCAACTCCCCCGCTGAAGCTTTCTTT.

The CDR3 reads CASSLTSGRYEQYF. CDR3 nucleotides: TGCGCCAGCAGCTTAACTAGCGGGAGGTACGAGCAGTACTTC. The chain carries TRBV5-1 and TRBJ2-7, with 12 bases lining up with TRBD2. V lost 2 bases and J lost 4; bases outside the gene matches: 1. Germline V lookup: CDR1 SGHRS, CDR2 YFSETQ. The CDR3 covers 14 residues.

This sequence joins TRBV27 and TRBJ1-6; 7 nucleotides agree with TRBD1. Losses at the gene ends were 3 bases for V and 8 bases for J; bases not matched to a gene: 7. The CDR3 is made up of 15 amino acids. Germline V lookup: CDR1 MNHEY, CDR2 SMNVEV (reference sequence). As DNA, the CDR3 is TGTGCCAGCAGTTTTTTGACAGGGAGAGATTCACCCCTCCACTTT. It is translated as CASSFLTGRDSPLHF.

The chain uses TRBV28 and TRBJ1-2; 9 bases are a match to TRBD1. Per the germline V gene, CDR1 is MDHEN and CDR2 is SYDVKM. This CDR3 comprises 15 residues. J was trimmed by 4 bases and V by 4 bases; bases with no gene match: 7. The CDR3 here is CASSSPGQGAYGYTF. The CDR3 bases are TGTGCCAGCAGTTCCCCGGGACAGGGTGCCTATGGCTACACCTTC.

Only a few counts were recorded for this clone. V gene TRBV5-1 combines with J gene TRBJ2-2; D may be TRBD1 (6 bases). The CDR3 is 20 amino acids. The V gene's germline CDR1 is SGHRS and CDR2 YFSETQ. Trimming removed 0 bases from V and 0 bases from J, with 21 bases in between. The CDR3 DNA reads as TGCGCCAGCAGCTTGGGAACGACAGGTTCTCGTGGGACGAACACCGGGGAGCTGTTTTTT. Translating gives CASSLGTTGSRGTNTGELFF.

CDR3 bases: TGTGCCAGCAGCCCCCTGGCCCCAAGCTCTGGGGCCAACGTCCTGACTTTC. Amino acids: CASSPLAPSSGANVLTF. The gene calls are TRBV7-2 and TRBJ2-6; unclear D gene. Germline V gene lookup returns CDR1 SGHTA and CDR2 FQGNSA. Deletions cut 5 bases from V and 0 bases from J, with 14 bases between. The CDR3 covers 17 residues.

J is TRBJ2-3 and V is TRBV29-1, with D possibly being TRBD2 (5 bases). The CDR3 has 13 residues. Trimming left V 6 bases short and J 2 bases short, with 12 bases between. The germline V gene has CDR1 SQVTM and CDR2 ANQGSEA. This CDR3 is CSVGSGFTDTQYF. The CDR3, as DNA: TGCAGCGTGGGGTCGGGGTTCACAGATACGCAGTATTTT.